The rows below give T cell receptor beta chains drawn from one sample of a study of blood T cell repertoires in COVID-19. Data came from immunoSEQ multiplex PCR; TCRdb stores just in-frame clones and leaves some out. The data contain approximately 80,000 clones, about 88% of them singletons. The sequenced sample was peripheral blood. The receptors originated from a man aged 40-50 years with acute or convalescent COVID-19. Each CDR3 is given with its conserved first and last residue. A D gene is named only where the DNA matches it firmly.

cdr3_aa: CASSADREETQYF; d_call: TRBD1; j_call: TRBJ2-5; v_call: TRBV19
cdr3_aa: CASSRQGLLQETQYF; d_call: TRBD1; j_call: TRBJ2-5; v_call: TRBV11-2
cdr3_aa: CASSWDRGDNSPLHF; d_call: TRBD1; j_call: TRBJ1-6; v_call: TRBV5-1
cdr3_aa: CASSPGDREETQYF; d_call: TRBD1; j_call: TRBJ2-5; v_call: TRBV27
cdr3_aa: CASSQEGASYNEQFF; d_call: -; j_call: TRBJ2-1; v_call: TRBV4-2
cdr3_aa: CASNQGHSPLHF; d_call: -; j_call: TRBJ1-6; v_call: TRBV19
cdr3_aa: CSVEPGLAGPLQAWEQFF; d_call: TRBD2; j_call: TRBJ2-1; v_call: TRBV29-1
cdr3_aa: CASSQTSVGETQYF; d_call: -; j_call: TRBJ2-5; v_call: TRBV4-3
cdr3_aa: CASSQGDSPTYEQYF; d_call: TRBD1; j_call: TRBJ2-7; v_call: TRBV4-1
cdr3_aa: CASSFGQGYTGELFF; d_call: TRBD1; j_call: TRBJ2-2; v_call: TRBV27
cdr3_aa: CASSQDLTPISPLHF; d_call: -; j_call: TRBJ1-6; v_call: TRBV4-3
cdr3_aa: CASSIDRDWSSPLHF; d_call: -; j_call: TRBJ1-6; v_call: TRBV19
cdr3_aa: CASSITGLGTEAFF; d_call: -; j_call: TRBJ1-1; v_call: TRBV19
cdr3_aa: CAWSTGNRLFF; d_call: -; j_call: TRBJ1-4; v_call: TRBV30
cdr3_aa: CASSLFGDSEAFF; d_call: -; j_call: TRBJ1-1; v_call: TRBV11-3
cdr3_aa: CASSAGQGETEAFF; d_call: TRBD1; j_call: TRBJ1-1; v_call: TRBV19
cdr3_aa: CASSVSGTDYNEQFF; d_call: TRBD1; j_call: TRBJ2-1; v_call: TRBV5-1
cdr3_aa: CASSLGLRQGYGYTF; d_call: TRBD1; j_call: TRBJ1-2; v_call: TRBV13
cdr3_aa: CSALTGTGAGYTF; d_call: TRBD1; j_call: TRBJ1-2; v_call: TRBV29-1
cdr3_aa: CACTGGTEAFF; d_call: TRBD1; j_call: TRBJ1-1; v_call: TRBV5-4
cdr3_aa: CASSLVRETQYF; d_call: -; j_call: TRBJ2-5; v_call: TRBV7-9
cdr3_aa: CAISGGGRVGNEQFF; d_call: -; j_call: TRBJ2-1; v_call: TRBV10-3
cdr3_aa: CASSPPQEGKGYTF; d_call: -; j_call: TRBJ1-2; v_call: TRBV18
cdr3_aa: CASSAGTGSYEQYF; d_call: TRBD1; j_call: TRBJ2-7; v_call: TRBV19
cdr3_aa: CASSVGTSNYGYTF; d_call: -; j_call: TRBJ1-2; v_call: TRBV9
cdr3_aa: CASSSLAGTYNEQFF; d_call: TRBD2; j_call: TRBJ2-1; v_call: TRBV27
cdr3_aa: CASSSLGGEQFF; d_call: -; j_call: TRBJ2-1; v_call: TRBV6-5
cdr3_aa: CASSRGGTSAEQYF; d_call: TRBD2; j_call: TRBJ2-7; v_call: TRBV5-4
cdr3_aa: CASRLQGLEQFF; d_call: -; j_call: TRBJ2-1; v_call: TRBV6-6
cdr3_aa: CASSPDSVATQYF; d_call: -; j_call: TRBJ2-5; v_call: TRBV5-6
cdr3_aa: CASSLYSTGQGDGYTF; d_call: TRBD1; j_call: TRBJ1-2; v_call: TRBV5-1
cdr3_aa: CASSYGGGSNQPQHF; d_call: -; j_call: TRBJ1-5; v_call: TRBV6-2/TRBV6-3
cdr3_aa: CASSIRGADGYTF; d_call: -; j_call: TRBJ1-2; v_call: TRBV19
cdr3_aa: CASSIKRGSPLHF; d_call: -; j_call: TRBJ1-6; v_call: TRBV25-1
cdr3_aa: CASSTGFEGASTDTQYF; d_call: TRBD1; j_call: TRBJ2-3; v_call: TRBV5-1
cdr3_aa: CASTLGENYGYTF; d_call: -; j_call: TRBJ1-2; v_call: TRBV6-5
cdr3_aa: CASSFRVGETQYF; d_call: -; j_call: TRBJ2-5; v_call: TRBV7-3
cdr3_aa: CASSSRTSGSPQETQYF; d_call: TRBD2; j_call: TRBJ2-5; v_call: TRBV7-9
cdr3_aa: CASSLAPTTGPPQHF; d_call: TRBD1; j_call: TRBJ1-5; v_call: TRBV7-2
cdr3_aa: CASIGTSGRNEQFF; d_call: TRBD2; j_call: TRBJ2-1; v_call: TRBV6-6
cdr3_aa: CASSYAVTKNSPLHF; d_call: -; j_call: TRBJ1-6; v_call: TRBV6-2/TRBV6-3
cdr3_aa: CASSPGRANSETQYF; d_call: TRBD2; j_call: TRBJ2-5; v_call: TRBV18
cdr3_aa: CASSQTSGRVETQYF; d_call: TRBD2; j_call: TRBJ2-5; v_call: TRBV3-1/TRBV3-2
cdr3_aa: CASSMVAGPYNEQFF; d_call: TRBD2; j_call: TRBJ2-1; v_call: TRBV19
cdr3_aa: CASSSPQGRQETQYF; d_call: -; j_call: TRBJ2-5; v_call: TRBV6-5
cdr3_aa: CSVPKPGQGTYEQYF; d_call: TRBD1; j_call: TRBJ2-7; v_call: TRBV29-1
cdr3_aa: CASSIGGSNQPQHF; d_call: -; j_call: TRBJ1-5; v_call: TRBV19
cdr3_aa: CASSSTGDTEAFF; d_call: TRBD1; j_call: TRBJ1-1; v_call: TRBV19
cdr3_aa: CASSFFGTEAFF; d_call: -; j_call: TRBJ1-1; v_call: TRBV7-9
cdr3_aa: CAWSLAGGQPQHF; d_call: TRBD1; j_call: TRBJ1-5; v_call: TRBV30
cdr3_aa: CATSLAGGYEQYF; d_call: TRBD2; j_call: TRBJ2-7; v_call: TRBV7-8
cdr3_aa: CASSLEGVMGNTIYF; d_call: -; j_call: TRBJ1-3; v_call: TRBV7-8
cdr3_aa: CACSRGENYGYTF; d_call: -; j_call: TRBJ1-2; v_call: TRBV30
cdr3_aa: CASSERSESYEQYF; d_call: -; j_call: TRBJ2-7; v_call: TRBV2
cdr3_aa: CASSLPGGTNEKLFF; d_call: TRBD1; j_call: TRBJ1-4; v_call: TRBV5-1
cdr3_aa: CASGRSGSRGPDLRETQYF; d_call: -; j_call: TRBJ2-5; v_call: TRBV27
cdr3_aa: CASSQNVAGKRAFF; d_call: -; j_call: TRBJ1-1; v_call: TRBV3-1/TRBV3-2
cdr3_aa: CASSIEDSSYEQYF; d_call: -; j_call: TRBJ2-7; v_call: TRBV19
cdr3_aa: CAWSQGTGGAIAETQYF; d_call: TRBD1; j_call: TRBJ2-5; v_call: TRBV30